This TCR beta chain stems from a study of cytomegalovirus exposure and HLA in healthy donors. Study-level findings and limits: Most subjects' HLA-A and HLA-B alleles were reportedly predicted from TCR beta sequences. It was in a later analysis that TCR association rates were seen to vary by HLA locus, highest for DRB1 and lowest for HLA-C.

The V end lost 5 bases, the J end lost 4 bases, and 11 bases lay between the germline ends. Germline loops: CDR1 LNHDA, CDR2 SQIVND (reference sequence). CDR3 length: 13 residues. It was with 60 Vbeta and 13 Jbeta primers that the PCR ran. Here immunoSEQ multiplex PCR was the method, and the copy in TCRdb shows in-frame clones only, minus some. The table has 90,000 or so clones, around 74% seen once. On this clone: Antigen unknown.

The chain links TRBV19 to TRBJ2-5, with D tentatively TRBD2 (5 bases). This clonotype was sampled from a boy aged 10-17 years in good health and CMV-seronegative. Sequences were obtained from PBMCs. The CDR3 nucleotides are TGTGCCAGTAGTTCGGGCGGACTAGAGACCCAGTACTTC. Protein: CASSSGGLETQYF.